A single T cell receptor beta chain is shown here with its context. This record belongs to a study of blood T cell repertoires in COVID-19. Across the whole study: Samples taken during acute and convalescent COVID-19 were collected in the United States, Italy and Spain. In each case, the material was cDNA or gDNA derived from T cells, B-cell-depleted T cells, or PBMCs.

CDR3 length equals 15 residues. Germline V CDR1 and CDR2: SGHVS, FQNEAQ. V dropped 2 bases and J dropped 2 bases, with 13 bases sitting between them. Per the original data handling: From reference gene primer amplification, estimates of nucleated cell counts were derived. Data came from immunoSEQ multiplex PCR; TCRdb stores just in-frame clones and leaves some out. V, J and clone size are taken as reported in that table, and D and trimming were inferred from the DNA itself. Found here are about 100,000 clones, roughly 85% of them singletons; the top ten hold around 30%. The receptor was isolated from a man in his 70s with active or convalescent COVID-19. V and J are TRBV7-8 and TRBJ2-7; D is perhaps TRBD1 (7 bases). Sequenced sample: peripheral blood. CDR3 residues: CASSLNGGTAYEQYF. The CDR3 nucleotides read TGTGCCAGCAGCTTAAACGGCGGGACAGCCTACGAGCAGTACTTC.